This entry features one T cell receptor beta chain sequence. Its cognate antigen is unknown. Germline loops: CDR1 LNHDA, CDR2 SQIVND (reference sequence). The V end was cut by 5 bases, the J end by 0 bases, with 14 bases between. This CDR3 comprises 16 residues. These data originate in a study of shared clonotypes between healthy human individuals. Sequencing used immunoSEQ multiplex PCR; TCRdb keeps in-frame clones, though not all of them. The data show 2 million to 3 million clones, roughly 93% seen once. Study observations and caveats: Naive subsets tended to show greater estimated richness than memory subsets.

The gene calls are TRBV19 and TRBJ2-4, with a tentative D call TRBD2 (5 bases). This receptor was obtained from a man in his late teens or twenties in good health. Some clones in this sample may be carry-over from other donors' samples. Material for sequencing was naive CD4+ T cells from PBMCs. The subset denotes: CD45RA+ positively selected. For the CDR3, the DNA is TGTGCCAGTAGTTGGTCGGACTCTACAGCCAAAAACATTCAGTACTTC. Protein product: CASSWSDSTAKNIQYF.